Following are 10 T cell receptor beta chains from one sample sequenced in a study of radiation and T cells in renal cell carcinoma. Profiled with immunoSEQ multiplex PCR; TCRdb holds only in-frame clones, not every one. The table lists about 150,000 clones, 88% of them singletons. Time point here: baseline pretreatment blood. Treatment in this sample: 15 Gy SBRT to primary tumor, nephrectomy 4 weeks later. The sequencing used blood, collected from a patient whose treatment included radiotherapy and nephrectomy. These receptors were collected from a woman aged 70 to 79 with renal cell carcinoma.

V gene TRBV28 combines with J gene TRBJ2-7, with 11 positions matching TRBD1. The V segment lost 5 bases and the J segment 5 bases; nucleotides outside the gene matches: 8. CDR1 is MDHEN and CDR2 is SYDVKM in the germline V gene. CDR3 length equals 15 residues. The CDR3 is CASSPPGQGDHEQYF. CDR3 in DNA: TGTGCCAGCAGTCCCCCGGGACAGGGGGACCACGAGCAGTACTTC. Based on the CDR3 plus reference TRBV28 and TRBJ2-7, the full variable domain is DVKVTQSSRYLVKRTGEKVFLECVQDMDHENMFWYRQDPGLGLRLIYFSYDVKMKEKGDIPEGYSVSREKKERFSLILESASTNQTSMYLCASSPPGQGDHEQYFGPGTRLTVT.

The chain carries TRBV7-9 and TRBJ1-1, with no clear D. V dropped 1 base and J dropped 0 bases, with 9 bases sitting between them. The CDR3 is 15 residues long. Per germline, CDR1 SEHNR and CDR2 FQNEAQ (reference sequence). The CDR3 reads CASSLVPGMNTEAFF. Here the CDR3 DNA reads TGTGCCAGCAGCTTAGTTCCGGGAATGAACACTGAAGCTTTCTTT.

The chain recombines TRBV11-2 with TRBJ2-3, with 8 nucleotides matching TRBD2. The CDR3 is made up of 16 amino acids. The germline gives CDR1 SGHAT, CDR2 FQNNGV. Germline trimming cut 1 base from V and 5 bases from J; bases unmatched to any gene: 8. The CDR3 here is CASSLGAGGRGDTQYF. Written as DNA, the CDR3 is TGTGCCAGCAGCTTAGGGGCGGGGGGCCGAGGAGATACGCAGTATTTT.

The genes are TRBV6-1 and TRBJ1-3; TRBD1 matches at 8 bases. This CDR3 is 15 amino acids long. Per the germline V gene, CDR1 is MNHNS and CDR2 is SASEGT. The trim removed 4 bases at V and 1 base at J, leaving 3 bases unmatched. DNA for the CDR3: TGTGCCAGCAGTGTGGGGACAGGTTCTGGAAACACCATATATTTT. Encoded protein: CASSVGTGSGNTIYF.

The chain joins TRBV29-1 to TRBJ2-1; either TRBD1 or TRBD2 may fit D (6 bases each). The V end was cut by 6 bases, the J end by 8 bases, with 17 bases between. There are 13 residues in the CDR3. Germline V gene lookup returns CDR1 SQVTM and CDR2 ANQGSEA. This CDR3 is CSVAGGQPDEQFF. In nucleotides, the CDR3 is TGCAGCGTAGCTGGGGGGCAACCTGATGAGCAGTTCTTC.

In this sample, this clone turned up once. This chain connects TRBV9 to TRBJ1-3; the D gene is possibly TRBD1 (6 bases). CDR3 length equals 16 residues. Trimming left V 0 bases short and J 1 base short, with 11 bases between. Germline V gene lookup returns CDR1 SGDLS and CDR2 YYNGEE. CDR3 amino acids: CASSVEAGASGNTIYF. CDR3 bases: TGTGCCAGCAGCGTAGAGGCGGGGGCTTCTGGAAACACCATATATTTT.

This clone showed up just once. The gene calls are TRBV7-2 and TRBJ1-5, with unresolved D. The V end was cut by 5 bases, the J end by 0 bases, with 8 bases between. This CDR3 is built from 14 residues. CDR1 is SGHTA, CDR2 FQGNSA, per germline. CDR3 nucleotide sequence: TGTGCCAGCAGCCGAGACAATAGCAATCAGCCCCAGCATTTT. Amino acid sequence: CASSRDNSNQPQHF.

The chain has TRBV6-5 and TRBJ2-7; D perhaps matches TRBD1 (5 bases). The germline V and J ends were trimmed by 2 bases and 1 base, with 12 bases remaining between them. CDR1 and CDR2 from the germline V gene are MNHEY and SVGAGI. The CDR3 loop spans 15 amino acids. CDR3: CASSYLGPSSYEQYF. CDR3 nucleotides: TGTGCCAGCAGTTACCTGGGGCCTAGTTCCTACGAGCAGTACTTC.

This clone occurred once. The J gene is TRBJ1-1, the V gene TRBV27, with D perhaps TRBD1 (5 bases). Germline V gives CDR1 MNHEY, CDR2 SMNVEV (reference sequence). The CDR3 is 14 amino acids. V dropped 6 bases and J dropped 6 bases, with 17 bases sitting between them. The CDR3 nucleotides are TGTGCCAGCAGCTGGGACGGACCGAGCCCTGAAGCTTTCTTT. It specifies CASSWDGPSPEAFF.

V usage is TRBV7-3 and J usage is TRBJ2-2; TRBD2 matches 7 bases. The CDR3 covers 14 residues. The germline V gene encodes CDR1 SGHTA and CDR2 FQGTGA. V lost 1 base to trimming and J lost 5 bases; unmatched junction nucleotides: 1. The CDR3 coding sequence is TGTGCCAGCAGCTTAAAAGCGGGGACCGGGGAGCTGTTTTTT. The encoded protein is CASSLKAGTGELFF.